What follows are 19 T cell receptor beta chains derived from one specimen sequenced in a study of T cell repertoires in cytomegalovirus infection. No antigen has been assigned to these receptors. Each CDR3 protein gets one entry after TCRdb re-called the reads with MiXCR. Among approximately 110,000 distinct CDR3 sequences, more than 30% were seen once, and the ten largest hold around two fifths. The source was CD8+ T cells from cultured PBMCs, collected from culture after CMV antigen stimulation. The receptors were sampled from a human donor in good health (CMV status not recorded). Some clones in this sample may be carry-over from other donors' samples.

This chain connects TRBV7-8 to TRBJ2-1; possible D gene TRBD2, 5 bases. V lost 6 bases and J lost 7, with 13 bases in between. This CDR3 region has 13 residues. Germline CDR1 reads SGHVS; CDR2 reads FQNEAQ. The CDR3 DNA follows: TGTGCCAGCAGTATAATTACGGGGAATGAGCAGTTCTTC. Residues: CASSIITGNEQFF.

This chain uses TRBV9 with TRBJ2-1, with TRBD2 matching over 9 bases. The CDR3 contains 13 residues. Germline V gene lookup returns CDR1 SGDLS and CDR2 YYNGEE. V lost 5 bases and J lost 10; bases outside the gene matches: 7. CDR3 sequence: CASSAGGDIEQFF. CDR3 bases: TGTGCCAGCAGTGCGGGGGGGGATATAGAGCAGTTCTTC.

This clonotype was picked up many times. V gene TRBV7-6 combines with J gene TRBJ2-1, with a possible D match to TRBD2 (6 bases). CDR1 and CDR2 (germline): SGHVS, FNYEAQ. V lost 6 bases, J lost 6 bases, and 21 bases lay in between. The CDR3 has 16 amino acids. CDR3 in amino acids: CASSPEGGESFNEQFF. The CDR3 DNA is TGTGCCAGCAGTCCCGAGGGCGGGGAGAGTTTCAATGAGCAGTTCTTC.

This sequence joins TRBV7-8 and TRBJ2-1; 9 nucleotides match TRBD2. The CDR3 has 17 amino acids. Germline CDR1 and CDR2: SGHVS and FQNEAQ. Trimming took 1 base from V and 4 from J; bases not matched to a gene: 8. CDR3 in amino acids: CASSLVGSGGLYNEQFF. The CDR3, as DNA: TGTGCCAGCAGCTTAGTGGGTAGCGGGGGCCTTTACAATGAGCAGTTCTTC.

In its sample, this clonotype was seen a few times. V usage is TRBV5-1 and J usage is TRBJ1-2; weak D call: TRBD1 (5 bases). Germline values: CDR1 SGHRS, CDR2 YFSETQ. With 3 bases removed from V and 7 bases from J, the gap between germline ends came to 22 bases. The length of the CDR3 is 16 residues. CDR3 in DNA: TGCGCCAGCAGCTCCATTAGGACACGCGGGCACTCTGGCTACACCTTC. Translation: CASSSIRTRGHSGYTF.

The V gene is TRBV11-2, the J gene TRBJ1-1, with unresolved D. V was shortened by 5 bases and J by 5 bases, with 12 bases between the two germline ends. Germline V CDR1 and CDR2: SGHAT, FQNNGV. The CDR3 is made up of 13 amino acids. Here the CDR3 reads CASSPYLRTEAFF. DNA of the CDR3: TGTGCCAGCAGCCCCTACCTTAGGACTGAAGCTTTCTTT.

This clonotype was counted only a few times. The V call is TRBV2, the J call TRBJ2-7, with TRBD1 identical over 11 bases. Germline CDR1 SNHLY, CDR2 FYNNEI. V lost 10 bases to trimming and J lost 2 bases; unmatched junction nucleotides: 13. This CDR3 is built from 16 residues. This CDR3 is CAIDTGQGAVAYEQYF. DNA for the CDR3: TGTGCCATCGACACCGGACAGGGGGCGGTAGCCTACGAGCAGTACTTC.

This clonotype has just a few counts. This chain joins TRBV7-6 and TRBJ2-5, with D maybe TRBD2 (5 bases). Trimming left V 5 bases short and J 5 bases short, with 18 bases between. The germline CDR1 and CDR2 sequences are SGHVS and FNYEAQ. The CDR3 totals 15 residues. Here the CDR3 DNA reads TGTGCCAGCAGCACCCTCGAGGGAGCGCGGGAGACCCAGTACTTC. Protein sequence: CASSTLEGARETQYF.

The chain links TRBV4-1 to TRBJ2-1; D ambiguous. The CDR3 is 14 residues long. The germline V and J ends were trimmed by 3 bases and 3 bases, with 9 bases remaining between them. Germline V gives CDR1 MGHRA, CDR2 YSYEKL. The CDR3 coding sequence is TGCGCCAGCAGCCACAAAACGGACTACAATGAGCAGTTCTTC. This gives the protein CASSHKTDYNEQFF.

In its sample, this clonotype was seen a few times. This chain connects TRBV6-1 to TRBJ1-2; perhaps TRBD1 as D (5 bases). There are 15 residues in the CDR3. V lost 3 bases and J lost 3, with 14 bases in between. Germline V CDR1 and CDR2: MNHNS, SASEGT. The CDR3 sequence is CASSDPPIGDYGYTF. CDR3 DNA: TGTGCCAGCAGTGACCCCCCTATAGGGGACTATGGCTACACCTTC.

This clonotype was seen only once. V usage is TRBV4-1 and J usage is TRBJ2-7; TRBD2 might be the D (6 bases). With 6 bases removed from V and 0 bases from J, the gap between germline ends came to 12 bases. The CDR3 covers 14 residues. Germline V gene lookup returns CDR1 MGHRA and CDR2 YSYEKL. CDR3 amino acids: CASSSGDRSYEQYF. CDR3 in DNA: TGCGCCAGCAGTAGCGGCGACCGCTCCTACGAGCAGTACTTC.

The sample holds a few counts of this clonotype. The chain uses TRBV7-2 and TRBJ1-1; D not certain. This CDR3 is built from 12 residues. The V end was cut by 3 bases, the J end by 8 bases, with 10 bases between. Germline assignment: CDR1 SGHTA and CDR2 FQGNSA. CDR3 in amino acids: CASSFPRTEAFF. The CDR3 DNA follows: TGTGCCAGCAGCTTTCCCAGAACCGAAGCTTTCTTT.

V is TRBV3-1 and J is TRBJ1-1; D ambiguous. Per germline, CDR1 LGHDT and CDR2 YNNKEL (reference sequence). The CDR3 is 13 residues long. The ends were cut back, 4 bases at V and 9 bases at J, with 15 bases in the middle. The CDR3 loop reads CASSLQPYTQAFF. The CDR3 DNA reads TGTGCCAGCAGCCTTCAGCCCTATACTCAAGCTTTCTTT.

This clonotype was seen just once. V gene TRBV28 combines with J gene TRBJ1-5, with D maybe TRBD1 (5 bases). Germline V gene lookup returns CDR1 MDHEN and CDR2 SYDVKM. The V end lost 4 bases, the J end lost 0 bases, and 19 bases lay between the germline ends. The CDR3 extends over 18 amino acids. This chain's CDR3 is CASSSDPREVYSNQPQHF. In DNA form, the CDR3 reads TGTGCCAGCAGTTCGGACCCCAGGGAGGTTTATAGCAATCAGCCCCAGCATTTT.

Here the CDR3 reads CASSQEGSYLTDTQYF. The DNA for the CDR3 is TGCGCCAGCAGCCAAGAGGGGAGTTATCTCACAGATACGCAGTATTTT. The chain carries TRBV4-1 and TRBJ2-3; possible D gene TRBD2, 5 bases. Germline CDR1 reads MGHRA; CDR2 reads YSYEKL. The V and J ends lost 0 bases and 2 bases respectively, with 12 bases between them. The CDR3 is made up of 16 amino acids.

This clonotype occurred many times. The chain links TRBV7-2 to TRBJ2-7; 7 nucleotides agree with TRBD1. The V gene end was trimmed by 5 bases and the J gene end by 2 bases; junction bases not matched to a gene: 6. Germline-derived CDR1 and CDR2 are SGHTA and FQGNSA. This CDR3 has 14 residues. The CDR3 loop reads CASSDRVKTYEQYF. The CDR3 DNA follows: TGTGCCAGCAGCGACAGGGTTAAGACCTACGAGCAGTACTTC. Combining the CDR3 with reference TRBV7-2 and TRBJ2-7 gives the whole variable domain GAGVSQSPSNKVTEKGKDVELRCDPISGHTALYWYRQSLGQGLEFLIYFQGNSAPDKSGLPSDRFSAERTGGSVSTLTIQRTQQEDSAVYLCASSDRVKTYEQYFGPGTRLTVT.

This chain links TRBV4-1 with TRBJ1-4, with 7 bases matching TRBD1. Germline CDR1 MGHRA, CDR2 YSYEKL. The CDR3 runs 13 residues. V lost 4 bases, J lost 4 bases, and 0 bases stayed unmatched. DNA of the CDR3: TGCGCCAGCAGCCGGGACAGTAATGAAAAACTGTTTTTT. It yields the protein CASSRDSNEKLFF.

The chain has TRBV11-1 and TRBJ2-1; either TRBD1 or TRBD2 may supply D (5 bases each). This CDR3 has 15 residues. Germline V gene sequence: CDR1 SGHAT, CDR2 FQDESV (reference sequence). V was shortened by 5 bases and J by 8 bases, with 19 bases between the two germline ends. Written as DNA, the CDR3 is TGTGCCAGCAGCCGCCCTGAGCCAGGGACCGATGAGCAGTTCTTC. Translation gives CASSRPEPGTDEQFF.

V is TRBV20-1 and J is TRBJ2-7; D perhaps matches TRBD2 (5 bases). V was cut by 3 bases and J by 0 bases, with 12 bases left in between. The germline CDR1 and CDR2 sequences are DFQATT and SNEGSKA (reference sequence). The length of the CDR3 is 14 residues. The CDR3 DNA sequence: TGCAGTGCTAGCGCCTTTACTAGCTCCTACGAGCAGTACTTC. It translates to CSASAFTSSYEQYF.